Shown below are 21 T cell receptor beta chains from a single sample sequenced in a study of response to subunit inactivated influenza vaccine. MiXCR, applied by TCRdb to the RT-PCR reads, yields one record per CDR3 protein. The repertoire holds 650,000 to 800,000 distinct CDR3 sequences, with approximately 18% as singletons. Sequenced here: PBMCs from blood, sampled more than 4 days after vaccination. These receptors were obtained from a man between 45 and 60 years old who received an inactivated influenza vaccine.

V and J are TRBV20-1 and TRBJ1-5, with a weak D call TRBD1 (5 bases). Germline lookup yields CDR1 DFQATT and CDR2 SNEGSKA (reference sequence). The V and J ends lost 6 bases and 9 bases respectively, with 21 bases between them. This CDR3 spans 14 amino acids. The CDR3 region is CSATTGLEGGPQHF. The CDR3 coding sequence is TGCAGTGCCACAACAGGCCTAGAGGGTGGGCCCCAGCATTTT.

This clonotype was recorded a few times. CDR3 nucleotide sequence: TGTGCCAGCAGCACGACCCAACACGGCCGGTACAATGAGCAGTTCTTC. Encoded protein: CASSTTQHGRYNEQFF. The chain recombines TRBV5-5 with TRBJ2-1; D call uncertain. CDR1 and CDR2 (germline): SGHKS, YYEKEE (reference sequence). The V and J ends lost 4 bases and 4 bases respectively, with 18 bases between them. The CDR3 is 16 amino acids.

This clonotype was recorded a few times. V and J are TRBV7-9 and TRBJ2-3, with 15 bases fitting TRBD2. The V and J ends lost 5 bases and 5 bases, in that order; junction bases with no gene match: 5. The CDR3 has 16 residues. Germline CDR1 is SEHNR and CDR2 is FQNEAQ (reference sequence). The CDR3 here is CASSRWTSGRGDTQYF. The CDR3 DNA sequence: TGTGCCAGCAGCCGTTGGACTAGCGGGAGGGGAGATACGCAGTATTTT.

The CDR3 nucleotides are TGTGCCAGCAGCTCTCTCCGGGGCAGCGGGCAGGGTGAGCAGTTCTTC. This codes for CASSSLRGSGQGEQFF. This rearrangement joins TRBV7-9 to TRBJ2-1; weak D call: TRBD2 (6 bases). Germline V gene sequence: CDR1 SEHNR, CDR2 FQNEAQ (reference sequence). Trimming stripped 4 bases from V and 9 bases from J, with 22 bases between. The CDR3 runs 16 residues. Based on the CDR3 plus reference TRBV7-9 and TRBJ2-1, the full variable domain is DTGVSQNPRHKITKRGQNVTFRCDPISEHNRLYWYRQTLGQGPEFLTYFQNEAQLEKSRLLSDRFSAERPKGSFSTLEIQRTEQGDSAMYLCASSSLRGSGQGEQFFGPGTRLTVL.

The V gene is TRBV19, the J gene TRBJ2-7; no clear D. CDR1 is LNHDA, CDR2 SQIVND, per germline (reference sequence). This CDR3 contains 13 residues. The V and J ends lost 0 bases and 5 bases respectively, with 8 bases between them. The CDR3 region is CASSIDLRDEQYF. The CDR3, as DNA: TGTGCCAGTAGTATAGATCTAAGAGACGAGCAGTACTTC.

This clonotype was seen only a few times. V and J are TRBV12-3 or TRBV12-4 and TRBJ1-1, with TRBD1 matching over 8 bases. The junction had 11 bases not matched to a gene; V was cut back by 5 bases and J by 6 bases. The CDR3 sequence is 15 residues long. CDR3 sequence (DNA): TGTGCCAGCAGTATCAGGGGGCAGAATCCCGCTGAAGCTTTCTTT. This codes for CASSIRGQNPAEAFF.

The V gene is TRBV4-1, the J gene TRBJ1-4; D perhaps matches TRBD1 (5 bases). The CDR3 contains 15 residues. V was trimmed by 1 base and J by 3 bases, leaving 9 bases between them. Germline loops: CDR1 MGHRA, CDR2 YSYEKL. Here the CDR3 DNA reads TGCGCCAGCAGCCAAGCAGGGTTTTCTAATGAAAAACTGTTTTTT. It codes for CASSQAGFSNEKLFF.

This chain uses TRBV5-1 with TRBJ2-2, with 9 nucleotides matching TRBD1. This CDR3 region has 18 residues. Germline trimming cut 7 bases from V and 6 bases from J; bases unmatched to any gene: 19. Germline lookup yields CDR1 SGHRS and CDR2 YFSETQ. CDR3: CASSVSIRRDREAGELFF. Written as DNA, the CDR3 is TGCGCCAGCTCCGTCTCGATACGGCGGGACAGGGAGGCCGGGGAGCTGTTTTTT.

This sequence joins TRBV5-5 and TRBJ2-1; 9 bases line up with TRBD2. The CDR3 consists of 16 residues. Germline-derived CDR1 and CDR2 are SGHKS and YYEKEE (reference sequence). The V gene end was trimmed by 1 base and the J gene end by 3 bases; junction bases not matched to a gene: 5. The CDR3 bases are TGTGCCAGCAGCTTGACACTAGCGGGCTTCTACAATGAGCAGTTCTTC. Protein sequence: CASSLTLAGFYNEQFF.

This clonotype appeared a few times. The V and J genes are TRBV20-1 and TRBJ2-5; D possibly corresponds to TRBD1 (5 bases). V was pared by 3 bases and J by 5 bases, with 13 bases between. The length of the CDR3 is 13 residues. Germline V lookup: CDR1 DFQATT, CDR2 SNEGSKA (reference sequence). The CDR3 sequence is CSARGQGGETQYF. The CDR3 nucleotides are TGCAGTGCTAGGGGGCAGGGTGGGGAGACCCAGTACTTC.

The chain combines TRBV6-1 with TRBJ2-4; 8 nucleotides match TRBD1. The CDR3 length is 17 residues. The ends lost 5 bases at V and 8 bases at J; junction bases unmatched: 17. CDR1 is MNHNS, CDR2 SASEGT, per germline. CDR3 region: CASSMSQGQGSGYIQYF. The CDR3 DNA reads as TGTGCCAGCAGTATGTCACAAGGACAGGGTTCGGGGTACATTCAGTACTTC.

Many counts were recorded for this clonotype. The V and J genes are TRBV9 and TRBJ2-2, with no clear D. The length of the CDR3 is 16 residues. Germline V gene data show CDR1 as SGDLS and CDR2 as YYNGEE. V was shortened by 2 bases and J by 2 bases, with 13 bases between the two germline ends. The CDR3 bases are TGTGCCAGCAGCGTTGGGCCGTCCCTAAACACCGGGGAGCTGTTTTTT. Amino acids: CASSVGPSLNTGELFF.

This clonotype occurred a few times. The J gene is TRBJ2-3, the V gene TRBV12-3 or TRBV12-4, with D perhaps given as TRBD1 or TRBD2 (6 bases each). V was cut by 10 bases and J by 4 bases, with 18 bases left in between. CDR3 length equals 14 residues. This CDR3 reads CATAAGPGADTQYF. Here the CDR3 DNA reads TGTGCCACCGCGGCGGGACCAGGGGCAGATACGCAGTATTTT.

This clonotype has more than one count but fewer than ten. The rearrangement uses TRBV5-1 and TRBJ2-7; 12 bases agree with TRBD2. J lost 6 bases, V lost 0 bases, and 4 bases had no gene match. The CDR3 consists of 15 residues. CDR1 and CDR2 (germline): SGHRS, YFSETQ. The CDR3 region has the DNA TGCGCCAGCAGCTTGGGACTAGCGGGAGTAGTCGAGCAGTACTTC. Protein: CASSLGLAGVVEQYF.

V gene TRBV28 combines with J gene TRBJ1-5; no firm D call. CDR1 is MDHEN, CDR2 SYDVKM, per germline. V shed 7 bases and J shed 6 bases, with 7 bases lying between them. The CDR3 is made up of 11 amino acids. CDR3 residues: CASTSGQPQHF. The DNA for the CDR3 is TGTGCCAGCACCTCGGGTCAGCCCCAGCATTTT.

This clonotype has only a few counts. The chain recombines TRBV5-6 with TRBJ2-6; tentative D call: TRBD2 (5 bases). This CDR3 is built from 15 residues. The germline V and J ends were trimmed by 4 bases and 2 bases, with 10 bases remaining between them. Germline V gives CDR1 SGHDT, CDR2 YYEEEE. The DNA for the CDR3 is TGTGCCAGCAGCCCGCCGAGGGCTGGGGCCAACGTCCTGACTTTC. This codes for CASSPPRAGANVLTF. Variable domain in full (rest from reference TRBV5-6 and TRBJ2-6): DAGVTQSPTHLIKTRGQQVTLRCSPKSGHDTVSWYQQALGQGPQFIFQYYEEEERQRGNFPDRFSGHQFPNYSSELNVNALLLGDSALYLCASSPPRAGANVLTFGAGSRLTVL.

The chain joins TRBV24-1 to TRBJ2-3; tentatively, D is TRBD1 (6 bases). CDR1 is KGHDR and CDR2 is SFDVKD in the germline V gene. V was clipped by 0 bases and J by 0 bases, with 9 bases between them. This CDR3 spans 16 amino acids. CDR3 in DNA: TGTGCCACCAGTGATTTGGGCAGGGGTAGCACAGATACGCAGTATTTT. Residues: CATSDLGRGSTDTQYF.

The chain joins TRBV20-1 to TRBJ2-7; 7 bases are a match to TRBD2. The CDR3 length is 16 residues. From germline, CDR1 is DFQATT and CDR2 SNEGSKA (reference sequence). V was pared by 0 bases and J by 3 bases, with 11 bases of the junction left unmatched. Written as DNA, the CDR3 is TGCAGTGCTAGAGATCTTCTTGGGGCTAGCGGCTACGAGCAGTACTTC. Translation: CSARDLLGASGYEQYF.

This rearrangement joins TRBV3-1 to TRBJ2-1, with no clear D. This CDR3 is built from 16 residues. The V end was cut by 0 bases, the J end by 0 bases, with 9 bases between. CDR1 and CDR2 (germline): LGHDT, YNNKEL (reference sequence). CDR3 sequence reads: CASSQDWGGSYNEQFF. The CDR3 nucleotides are TGTGCCAGCAGCCAAGATTGGGGTGGCTCCTACAATGAGCAGTTCTTC.

J is TRBJ2-5 and V is TRBV7-2; D uncertain. CDR1 SGHTA and CDR2 FQGNSA come from the germline V gene. The CDR3 runs 13 residues. Trimming took off 1 base at V and 5 bases at J, with 8 bases between the two ends. CDR3 residues: CASSLGYDETQYF. The CDR3 nucleotides are TGTGCCAGCAGCTTAGGATATGACGAGACCCAGTACTTC.

This clonotype was observed a few times. The chain carries TRBV24-1 and TRBJ2-2, with a possible D match to TRBD2 (5 bases). Germline CDR1 and CDR2: KGHDR and SFDVKD. This CDR3 comprises 14 residues. V shed 9 bases and J shed 4 bases, with 14 bases lying between them. This chain's CDR3 is CATGKGEVTGELFF. DNA of the CDR3: TGTGCCACCGGGAAGGGAGAGGTCACCGGGGAGCTGTTTTTT.